The 23 T cell receptor beta chains below were found in one sample sequenced in a study of control samples from healthy donors and cancer patients. Profiled with immunoSEQ multiplex PCR; TCRdb holds only in-frame clones, not every one. The data contain roughly 200,000 clones, around 90% of them seen just once; the ten biggest clones take up approximately 2%. The sequencing input was blood. These receptors were taken from a man under 40 in good health.

The CDR3 coding sequence is TGTGCCAGCGGAGGGACGGTGTTAGTCACTGAAGCTTTCTTT. It encodes CASGGTVLVTEAFF. The gene calls are TRBV6-5 and TRBJ1-1; D may be TRBD1 (5 bases). Trimming pared 8 bases from V and 4 bases from J, leaving 17 bases between. Germline values: CDR1 MNHEY, CDR2 SVGAGI. This CDR3 region has 14 residues.

This clone was detected only a few times. This chain links TRBV10-2 with TRBJ1-1; D ambiguous. The CDR3 length is 15 residues. The V end was cut by 3 bases, the J end by 1 base, with 12 bases between. Per the germline V gene, CDR1 is WSHSY and CDR2 is SAAADI. In DNA form, the CDR3 reads TGCGCCAGCAGTGACCATGGCCCGCGGAACACTGAAGCTTTCTTT. It specifies CASSDHGPRNTEAFF.

This sequence joins TRBV11-2 and TRBJ1-2, with 9 bases matching TRBD1. V lost 5 bases, J lost 3 bases, and 10 bases stayed unmatched. Germline V gene lookup returns CDR1 SGHAT and CDR2 FQNNGV. The CDR3 is 16 amino acids. As DNA, the CDR3 is TGTGCCAGCAGCCCTGGGCGGACAGGGGAACACTATGGCTACACCTTC. This encodes CASSPGRTGEHYGYTF.

This chain uses TRBV4-2 with TRBJ1-1, with TRBD1 identical over 7 bases. V dropped 0 bases and J dropped 9; count of bases not matched to a gene: 10. CDR3 length: 15 amino acids. CDR1 and CDR2 (germline): LGHNA, YNFKEQ. CDR3 in amino acids: CASSQDFDRVGQAFF. The CDR3 DNA reads TGTGCCAGCAGCCAAGACTTCGACAGGGTTGGCCAAGCTTTCTTT.

The chain recombines TRBV29-1 with TRBJ2-3; 11 nucleotides line up with TRBD1. The germline CDR1 and CDR2 sequences are SQVTM and ANQGSEA. This CDR3 is 13 amino acids long. J gave up 3 bases and V 5 bases, and 1 base lay outside the gene matches. The CDR3 here is CSVRDRGTDTQYF. CDR3 nucleotide sequence: TGCAGCGTTCGGGACAGGGGGACAGATACGCAGTATTTT.

The rearrangement uses TRBV6-2 or TRBV6-3 and TRBJ1-2; D might be TRBD1 (6 bases). The germline CDR1 and CDR2 sequences are MNHEY and SVGEGT. The CDR3 consists of 15 residues. V lost 2 bases to trimming and J lost 8 bases, with 18 bases between them. The CDR3 DNA is TGTGCCAGCAGTTACGGGGGCAGCGCCCTAAGGGGCTACACCTTC. Translating it yields CASSYGGSALRGYTF.

The rearrangement uses TRBV19 and TRBJ1-5; D possibly corresponds to TRBD1 (6 bases). The CDR3 has 15 amino acids. Between the trimmed V and J ends, which lost 8 bases and 0 bases, there was a span of 14 bases. CDR1 and CDR2 (germline): LNHDA, SQIVND (reference sequence). Written as DNA, the CDR3 is TGTGCCAGTGGTCCCGGGACACTTAGCAATCAGCCCCAGCATTTT. It encodes CASGPGTLSNQPQHF.

This clone was picked up one time. The chain combines TRBV5-4 with TRBJ1-2; D may be TRBD1 (5 bases). The germline V gene encodes CDR1 SGHNT and CDR2 YYREEE (reference sequence). With 4 bases removed from V and 4 bases from J, the gap between germline ends came to 11 bases. CDR3 length: 13 residues. The CDR3 sequence is CASSKWDAYGYTF. The CDR3 coding sequence is TGTGCCAGCAGCAAGTGGGACGCCTATGGCTACACCTTC.

The chain carries TRBV19 and TRBJ2-7; the D gene is possibly TRBD1 (5 bases). The V gene's germline CDR1 is LNHDA and CDR2 SQIVND (reference sequence). The CDR3 is made up of 13 amino acids. V was clipped by 3 bases and J by 3 bases, with 9 bases between them. The CDR3 here is CASSMDIFYEQYF. The DNA for the CDR3 is TGTGCCAGTAGTATGGACATCTTCTACGAGCAGTACTTC.

The chain carries TRBV29-1 and TRBJ2-3, with D possibly being TRBD1 or TRBD2 (5 bases each). V gave up 1 base and J gave up 1 base, with 6 bases separating them. CDR3 length: 13 amino acids. Looked up from germline, CDR1 is SQVTM and CDR2 is ANQGSEA. The CDR3 DNA follows: TGCAGCGTTGAAGGAGGGGGCACAGATACGCAGTATTTT. Its protein is CSVEGGGTDTQYF.

The V gene is TRBV2, the J gene TRBJ2-3, with 11 bases matching TRBD2. The germline gives CDR1 SNHLY, CDR2 FYNNEI. J lost 6 bases, V lost 7 bases, and 6 bases had no gene match. This CDR3 spans 14 amino acids. As DNA, the CDR3 is TGTGCCAGCAATAGCGGGGGGGCCTTTGATACGCAGTATTTT. Its translation is CASNSGGAFDTQYF.

This clone occurred a few times. The chain is built from TRBV1 and TRBJ2-3; no check of the table's D call, TRBD2, against the DNA was made. TRBV1 has pseudogene status. The CDR3 is made up of 19 amino acids. The CDR3, as DNA: TGCACCAGCAGCCAAGTCGAGATAGCGGGGGGCCGGGGCACAGATACGCAGTATTTT. Its translation is CTSSQVEIAGGRGTDTQYF.

This clone was counted once. This chain uses TRBV2 with TRBJ2-2, with D tentatively TRBD1 (6 bases). The germline CDR1 and CDR2 sequences are SNHLY and FYNNEI. Trimming removed 6 bases from V and 5 bases from J, with 16 bases in between. The CDR3 spans 15 residues. In DNA, the CDR3 is TGTGCCAGCAGCGGCCGGAGAGGGGGTACCGGGGAGCTGTTTTTT. It yields the protein CASSGRRGGTGELFF.

The chain links TRBV12-5 to TRBJ1-2; possibly TRBD1 for D (5 bases). Germline V gene lookup returns CDR1 LGHNT and CDR2 FRNRAP. Trimming left V 4 bases short and J 4 bases short, with 16 bases between. This CDR3 comprises 15 residues. The CDR3 loop reads CASGSPDTGSYGYTF. In nucleotides, the CDR3 is TGTGCTAGTGGTTCTCCCGACACAGGTTCCTATGGCTACACCTTC.

The rearrangement uses TRBV10-3 and TRBJ1-2; 7 bases agree with TRBD1. Germline V gene sequence: CDR1 ENHRY, CDR2 SYGVKD. CDR3 length: 17 amino acids. Trimming took 0 bases from V and 4 from J; bases not matched to a gene: 11. This CDR3 reads CAISESGARGDPYGYTF. The CDR3 nucleotides read TGTGCCATCAGTGAGTCTGGGGCCAGGGGGGATCCCTATGGCTACACCTTC.

This clone was seen a few times. The chain couples TRBV3-1 (or the pseudogene TRBV3-2) to TRBJ2-3; no definite D call. The ends were cut back, 2 bases at V and 0 bases at J, with 6 bases in the middle. There are 14 residues in the CDR3. Germline V gene data show CDR1 as LGHDT and CDR2 as YNNKEL (reference sequence). CDR3 loop: CASSQRSSTDTQYF. In DNA form, the CDR3 reads TGTGCCAGCAGCCAAAGATCCAGCACAGATACGCAGTATTTT.

V usage is TRBV20-1 and J usage is TRBJ2-1; 7 nucleotides align to TRBD2. Germline CDR1 reads DFQATT; CDR2 reads SNEGSKA (reference sequence). V shed 3 bases and J 6 bases; nucleotides not matched to a gene: 8. The length of the CDR3 is 14 residues. CDR3 residues: CSASEDGEGNEQFF. DNA of the CDR3: TGCAGTGCTAGTGAGGACGGGGAGGGCAATGAGCAGTTCTTC.

The J gene is TRBJ1-2, the V gene TRBV3-1 (or the pseudogene TRBV3-2), with D perhaps matching TRBD1 (5 bases). Germline CDR1 LGHDT, CDR2 YNNKEL (reference sequence). This CDR3 contains 13 residues. V was clipped by 9 bases and J by 0 bases, with 11 bases between them. The CDR3 loop is CASGTVPNYGYTF. The CDR3 nucleotides are TGTGCCAGTGGGACGGTTCCTAACTATGGCTACACCTTC.

The chain joins TRBV9 to TRBJ2-7; TRBD2 matches 8 bases. This CDR3 is built from 15 residues. Germline CDR1 SGDLS, CDR2 YYNGEE. J was trimmed by 3 bases and V by 2 bases; bases with no gene match: 7. The CDR3: CASSVQAGGDYEQYF. DNA for the CDR3: TGTGCCAGCAGCGTGCAGGCGGGGGGAGACTACGAGCAGTACTTC.

The chain combines TRBV27 with TRBJ2-2; the D is unclear. The ends were cut back, 1 base at V and 1 base at J, with 4 bases in the middle. This CDR3 has 14 amino acids. Germline-derived CDR1 and CDR2 are MNHEY and SMNVEV (reference sequence). The CDR3 sequence is CASSLYGNTGELFF. CDR3 bases: TGTGCCAGCAGTTTATATGGGAACACCGGGGAGCTGTTTTTT.

The V call is TRBV4-1, the J call TRBJ1-4, with D maybe TRBD1 (6 bases). CDR3 length equals 14 residues. The germline V gene encodes CDR1 MGHRA and CDR2 YSYEKL. Deletions cut 5 bases from V and 7 bases from J, with 14 bases between. The CDR3 loop reads CASSTYREGEKLFF. In nucleotides, the CDR3 is TGCGCCAGCAGCACGTACAGGGAAGGTGAAAAACTGTTTTTT.

The V gene is TRBV5-1, the J gene TRBJ1-5; D not resolved. This CDR3 spans 14 amino acids. Trimming removed 0 bases from V and 8 bases from J, with 12 bases in between. Germline V gene data show CDR1 as SGHRS and CDR2 as YFSETQ. CDR3 loop: CASSLGSGREPQHF. The DNA for the CDR3 is TGCGCCAGCAGCTTGGGTTCGGGGAGGGAGCCCCAGCATTTT.

This CDR3 is CASSDGGTGTDTQYF. CDR3 in DNA: TGTGCCAGCAGTGATGGGGGGACAGGCACAGATACGCAGTATTTT. The chain employs TRBV6-4 and TRBJ2-3; TRBD1 is a possible D gene (7 bases). The CDR3 extends over 15 amino acids. The V gene lost 3 bases and the J gene lost 1 base, with 11 bases spanning the gap. CDR1 is MRHNA and CDR2 is SNTAGT in the germline V gene.